The 8 T cell receptor beta chains in this list originate from one sample, sequenced in a study of cytomegalovirus exposure and HLA in healthy donors. Both 60 Vbeta primers and 13 Jbeta primers went into the PCR. Sequenced by immunoSEQ multiplex PCR; TCRdb stores in-frame clones only, minus some. The sample shows tens of thousands of clones, about 63% of them seen only once. What was sequenced was PBMCs. These receptors all stem from a man aged 50 or older in good health and CMV-seropositive.

The chain has TRBV10-3 and TRBJ2-1; TRBD2 matches at 8 bases. CDR1 is ENHRY and CDR2 is SYGVKD in the germline V gene. The CDR3 loop spans 14 amino acids. J lost 0 bases, V lost 11 bases, and 6 bases had no gene match. CDR3 region: CASRAGGSYNEQFF. The CDR3 DNA sequence: TGTGCCTCCCGGGCGGGAGGCTCCTACAATGAGCAGTTCTTC.

The CDR3 DNA is TGTGCCAGCAGTGCAGGGCACTCTGGAAACACCATATATTTT. Its translation: CASSAGHSGNTIYF. The rearrangement links TRBV6-6 to TRBJ1-3, with D perhaps matching TRBD1 (5 bases). Germline CDR1 is MNHNY and CDR2 is SVGAGI (reference sequence). CDR3 length equals 14 residues. V was pared by 5 bases and J by 0 bases, with 8 bases between.

This clone was found a few times. The chain links TRBV14 to TRBJ2-3; TRBD1 is a possible D gene (6 bases). This CDR3 has 14 residues. Trimming removed 2 bases at V and 5 bases at J, with 11 bases between. Germline V gene sequence: CDR1 SGHDN, CDR2 FVKESK. The CDR3 reads CASSQLYREDTQYF. CDR3 in DNA: TGTGCCAGCAGCCAACTTTACAGGGAAGATACGCAGTATTTT. Based on the CDR3 plus reference TRBV14 and TRBJ2-3, the full variable domain is EAGVTQFPSHSVIEKGQTVTLRCDPISGHDNLYWYRRVMGKEIKFLLHFVKESKQDESGMPNNRFLAERTGGTYSTLKVQPAELEDSGVYFCASSQLYREDTQYFGPGTRLTVL.

The chain joins TRBV29-1 to TRBJ1-1, with D maybe TRBD1 (6 bases). In germline, CDR1 is SQVTM, CDR2 ANQGSEA. With 4 bases removed from V and 1 base from J, the gap between germline ends came to 13 bases. The CDR3 loop spans 14 amino acids. The CDR3 reads CSVARGGGNTEAFF. CDR3 DNA sequence: TGCAGCGTTGCCAGGGGTGGGGGGAACACTGAAGCTTTCTTT.

The chain has TRBV30 and TRBJ2-5; possible D gene TRBD1, 5 bases. This CDR3 spans 14 amino acids. Germline lookup yields CDR1 GTSNPN and CDR2 SVGIG (reference sequence). V shed 2 bases and J shed 1 base, with 11 bases lying between them. The CDR3 region has the DNA TGTGCCTGGAGTTTAGGGGCAGGCCAAGAGACCCAGTACTTC. Amino acid sequence: CAWSLGAGQETQYF.

The sample holds one count of this clone. This chain joins TRBV5-4 and TRBJ2-7, with 11 bases identical to TRBD1. V shed 0 bases, J shed 5 bases, and the junction held 7 bases outside the gene matches. The CDR3 has 16 amino acids. Germline V CDR1 and CDR2: SGHNT, YYREEE (reference sequence). CDR3 sequence reads: CASSLGGPGQGDEQYF. CDR3 nucleotides: TGTGCCAGCAGCTTGGGGGGGCCGGGACAGGGGGACGAGCAGTACTTC.

This clone appeared once. The chain couples TRBV27 to TRBJ1-1; possibly TRBD1 for D (5 bases). The germline V gene has CDR1 MNHEY and CDR2 SMNVEV (reference sequence). V was clipped by 11 bases and J by 3 bases, with 10 bases between them. The length of the CDR3 is 11 residues. The CDR3 region has the DNA TGTGCCCGGCCAGGGTACACTGAAGCTTTCTTT. Encoded protein: CARPGYTEAFF.

The rearrangement links TRBV6-4 to TRBJ2-1, with 10 bases identical to TRBD1. The CDR3 spans 17 residues. Unmatched junction bases numbered 12, after V lost 4 bases and J lost 6 bases. Germline CDR1 reads MRHNA; CDR2 reads SNTAGT. The CDR3 sequence is CASSVSAPGQGINEQFF. The DNA of the CDR3 is TGTGCCAGCAGTGTCTCGGCTCCGGGACAGGGGATCAATGAGCAGTTCTTC.